One sample yielded the 25 T cell receptor beta chains listed below, sequenced in a study of healthy donors' naive CD4 and CD8 T cells. TCR libraries were built from around 0.45 ug of total RNA by linear amplification. TCRdb recomputed calls from the reads with MiXCR, one row per CDR3 protein. Among about 180,000 distinct CDR3 sequences, over 60% were seen once, and the ten largest hold 2% to 2.5%. Sequenced material: naive CD4+ and CD8+ T cells sorted from blood, pooled from several donors. These receptors were collected from a pool of human donors in good health; the sample pools cells from several healthy donors.

In DNA, the CDR3 is TGTGCCAGCAGTGAGGTAGCGGGGGCCTACAATGAGCAGTTCTTC. It encodes CASSEVAGAYNEQFF. V gene TRBV6-1 combines with J gene TRBJ2-1; 9 bases align to TRBD2. CDR3 length equals 15 residues. The V gene's germline CDR1 is MNHNS and CDR2 SASEGT. The V and J ends lost 3 bases and 2 bases, in that order; junction bases with no gene match: 2.

The chain joins TRBV29-1 to TRBJ2-1; D could derive from TRBD1 or TRBD2 (6 bases each). V shed 1 base and J shed 5 bases, with 12 bases lying between them. The CDR3 runs 14 residues. Germline CDR1 SQVTM, CDR2 ANQGSEA. CDR3 amino acids: CSVEARGRNNEQFF. Written as DNA, the CDR3 is TGCAGCGTTGAAGCCCGGGGGCGAAACAATGAGCAGTTCTTC.

The genes are TRBV2 and TRBJ1-2; 7 bases are a match to TRBD1. Germline loops: CDR1 SNHLY, CDR2 FYNNEI. The CDR3 has 13 residues. J was trimmed by 8 bases and V by 6 bases; bases with no gene match: 9. CDR3 DNA: TGTGCCAGCAGCCTCGACAGGGCGGAAGGCTACACCTTC. It encodes CASSLDRAEGYTF.

Here the CDR3 reads CASSSNSGSGTDTQYF. The CDR3, as DNA: TGTGCCAGCAGTTCTAATAGCGGGAGCGGGACAGATACGCAGTATTTT. This chain uses TRBV12-3 or TRBV12-4 with TRBJ2-3; 9 bases fit TRBD2. The CDR3 has 16 amino acids. V lost 4 bases to trimming and J lost 3 bases; unmatched junction nucleotides: 8.

This chain connects TRBV19 to TRBJ1-1, with D uncertain. CDR3 length: 14 amino acids. V was clipped by 3 bases and J by 1 base, with 9 bases between them. Per germline, CDR1 LNHDA and CDR2 SQIVND (reference sequence). CDR3 in DNA: TGTGCCAGTAGTATCGGCACTAAGAACACTGAAGCTTTCTTT. Encoded protein: CASSIGTKNTEAFF.

The chain combines TRBV29-1 with TRBJ1-1; D is unresolved. The germline CDR1 and CDR2 sequences are SQVTM and ANQGSEA. This CDR3 is 13 amino acids long. V was shortened by 4 bases and J by 0 bases, with 9 bases between the two germline ends. In nucleotides, the CDR3 is TGCAGCGTTGGCCCGGGAATGAACACTGAAGCTTTCTTT. Its protein is CSVGPGMNTEAFF.

The chain carries TRBV6-6 and TRBJ2-3; the D is unclear. Germline assignment: CDR1 MNHNY and CDR2 SVGAGI (reference sequence). This CDR3 comprises 14 residues. V was shortened by 7 bases and J by 0 bases, with 11 bases between the two germline ends. CDR3 nucleotide sequence: TGTGCCAGCATAGATGACGGTAGCACAGATACGCAGTATTTT. It is translated as CASIDDGSTDTQYF.

Here the CDR3 DNA reads TGTGCCACCACCCTCCTAGCGGGTGATGAAGATACGCAGTATTTT. Its protein is CATTLLAGDEDTQYF. The chain couples TRBV27 to TRBJ2-3; the match to TRBD2 covers 8 bases. The V gene's germline CDR1 is MNHEY and CDR2 SMNVEV (reference sequence). This CDR3 has 15 residues. J was trimmed by 5 bases and V by 10 bases; bases with no gene match: 14.

This clonotype has more than one count but fewer than ten. This chain connects TRBV6-5 to TRBJ2-5, with 7 bases matching TRBD1. This CDR3 is built from 15 residues. V dropped 5 bases and J dropped 1; count of bases not matched to a gene: 7. CDR1 is MNHEY, CDR2 SVGAGI, per germline. The CDR3 DNA reads as TGTGCCAGCAGTGACGGGACAGCATTCCAAGAGACCCAGTACTTC. Translating gives CASSDGTAFQETQYF.

The gene calls are TRBV29-1 and TRBJ2-3; a weak D match, TRBD2 (6 bases). CDR1 and CDR2 from the germline V gene are SQVTM and ANQGSEA. The CDR3 extends over 14 amino acids. Trimming took 7 bases from V and 0 from J, leaving 14 bases between them. The CDR3 sequence is CSGATSHSTDTQYF. The CDR3 DNA reads TGCAGCGGCGCCACTAGCCACAGCACAGATACGCAGTATTTT.

The rearrangement uses TRBV19 and TRBJ2-5; no clear D gene. The CDR3 extends over 12 amino acids. CDR1 is LNHDA, CDR2 SQIVND, per germline (reference sequence). V was clipped by 5 bases and J by 4 bases, with 8 bases between them. CDR3 amino acids: CASSPVGETQYF. CDR3 DNA: TGTGCCAGTAGTCCGGTGGGAGAGACCCAGTACTTC. The full variable domain, completed using reference TRBV19 and TRBJ2-5, is DGGITQSPKYLFRKEGQNVTLSCEQNLNHDAMYWYRQDPGQGLRLIYYSQIVNDFQKGDIAEGYSVSREKKESFPLTVTSAQKNPTAFYLCASSPVGETQYFGPGTRLLVL.

V gene TRBV5-6 combines with J gene TRBJ2-1; TRBD2 might be the D (5 bases). V was cut by 2 bases and J by 2 bases, with 14 bases left in between. The CDR3 has 16 amino acids. The germline V gene has CDR1 SGHDT and CDR2 YYEEEE. The CDR3 DNA sequence: TGTGCCAGCAGCTTTTCTTTGAGGGCCCCCTACAATGAGCAGTTCTTC. Its translation: CASSFSLRAPYNEQFF.

The sample holds a few counts of this clonotype. This chain uses TRBV29-1 with TRBJ1-2, with 9 bases that match TRBD1. The V and J ends lost 3 bases and 8 bases, in that order; junction bases with no gene match: 10. The CDR3 covers 14 residues. CDR1 and CDR2 from the germline V gene are SQVTM and ANQGSEA. CDR3 DNA: TGCAGCGTTGAGAAGATCGGGACAGGGTCGGGCTACACCTTC. Amino acid sequence: CSVEKIGTGSGYTF.

The chain links TRBV29-1 to TRBJ1-1; 11 bases line up with TRBD1. Germline CDR1 SQVTM, CDR2 ANQGSEA. After removal of 2 bases from V and 4 bases from J, the junction contained 9 bases not matched to a gene. The CDR3 is 16 amino acids. The CDR3 nucleotides are TGCAGCGTTGAACGTCGGACAGGGGGCATGATCACTGAAGCTTTCTTT. Protein product: CSVERRTGGMITEAFF.

The chain couples TRBV18 to TRBJ1-2; D is unresolved. There are 13 residues in the CDR3. V was shortened by 3 bases and J by 4 bases, with 9 bases between the two germline ends. The germline V gene has CDR1 KGHSH and CDR2 LQKENI. The CDR3 nucleotides read TGTGCCAGCTCACCGGATCACCTCTATGGCTACACCTTC. It yields the protein CASSPDHLYGYTF.

V usage is TRBV29-1 and J usage is TRBJ2-1; D may correspond to TRBD1 or TRBD2 (5 bases each). The V gene's germline CDR1 is SQVTM and CDR2 ANQGSEA. There are 17 residues in the CDR3. V gave up 5 bases and J gave up 2 bases, with 22 bases separating them. CDR3 DNA sequence: TGCAGCGTTCTATCGGGCACTGGGACCGAGACCTACAATGAGCAGTTCTTC. Its protein is CSVLSGTGTETYNEQFF.

This clonotype is a singleton in its sample. The chain is built from TRBV29-1 and TRBJ2-3; TRBD1 matches 10 bases. Germline values: CDR1 SQVTM, CDR2 ANQGSEA. J gave up 1 base and V 6 bases, and 10 bases lay outside the gene matches. This CDR3 has 16 amino acids. The CDR3, as DNA: TGCAGCGTAGTCCCGGGACAGGGGCCGGGCACAGATACGCAGTATTTT. Translating gives CSVVPGQGPGTDTQYF.

The chain links TRBV4-3 to TRBJ1-1; 9 bases match TRBD1. The V gene end was trimmed by 2 bases and the J gene end by 1 base; junction bases not matched to a gene: 20. The CDR3 sequence is 21 residues long. In germline, CDR1 is LGHNA, CDR2 YSLEER. The CDR3 here is CASSQKPPGFSWTGANTEAFF. For the CDR3, the DNA is TGCGCCAGCAGCCAAAAGCCCCCGGGCTTTTCCTGGACAGGGGCGAACACTGAAGCTTTCTTT.

This chain links TRBV5-5 with TRBJ1-2, with D tentatively TRBD1 (5 bases). This CDR3 is built from 13 residues. V lost 6 bases to trimming and J lost 4 bases, with 13 bases between them. Per germline, CDR1 SGHKS and CDR2 YYEKEE (reference sequence). This CDR3 is CASTDSGPYGYTF. CDR3 nucleotides: TGTGCCAGCACCGATTCGGGACCCTATGGCTACACCTTC. Looking up the rest from reference TRBV5-5 and TRBJ1-2 gives the full variable domain: DAGVTQSPTHLIKTRGQQVTLRCSPISGHKSVSWYQQVLGQGPQFIFQYYEKEERGRGNFPDRFSARQFPNYSSELNVNALLLGDSALYLCASTDSGPYGYTFGSGTRLTVV.

This clonotype has a handful of counts. The V call is TRBV5-5, the J call TRBJ2-2; D is perhaps TRBD1 (6 bases). The germline CDR1 and CDR2 sequences are SGHKS and YYEKEE (reference sequence). V was trimmed by 2 bases and J by 2 bases, leaving 10 bases between them. The CDR3 runs 15 residues. CDR3: CASSLWDTNTGELFF. As DNA, the CDR3 is TGTGCCAGCAGCTTATGGGACACTAACACCGGGGAGCTGTTTTTT.

The rearrangement joins TRBV6-2 or TRBV6-3 to TRBJ2-2; 7 positions match TRBD2. Trimming cost V 2 bases and J 6 bases; bases outside gene matches: 9. The germline V gene has CDR1 MNHEY and CDR2 SVGEGT. This CDR3 comprises 16 residues. CDR3 nucleotides: TGTGCCAGCAGTTACGCCGGCAGGGAGGGAGCCGGGGAGCTGTTTTTT. Its protein is CASSYAGREGAGELFF.

In its sample, this clonotype was seen a few times. The chain uses TRBV19 and TRBJ2-5; D uncertain. Deletions cut 6 bases from V and 5 bases from J, with 13 bases between. This CDR3 has 13 residues. Germline V gene lookup returns CDR1 LNHDA and CDR2 SQIVND (reference sequence). The CDR3 bases are TGTGCCAGTAGAGGAACTGCTCGGGAGACCCAGTACTTC. The encoded protein is CASRGTARETQYF.

J is TRBJ2-1 and V is TRBV5-4, with D possibly TRBD2 on 5 matching bases. CDR3 length: 13 residues. Deletions cut 2 bases from V and 9 bases from J, with 12 bases between. Germline V gives CDR1 SGHNT, CDR2 YYREEE (reference sequence). CDR3 loop: CASSLDSSSEQFF. The DNA for the CDR3 is TGTGCCAGCAGCTTAGATTCTAGCAGTGAGCAGTTCTTC.

The CDR3 nucleotides read TGCAGCGTTGAAGGGTTAACGGGGGGACACCTGTATGGCTACACCTTC. Translation gives CSVEGLTGGHLYGYTF. J is TRBJ1-2 and V is TRBV29-1; D may be TRBD1 (6 bases). The CDR3 runs to 16 residues. The V end was cut by 1 base, the J end by 5 bases, with 20 bases between. Germline V gives CDR1 SQVTM, CDR2 ANQGSEA.

The chain links TRBV27 to TRBJ2-7, with D perhaps being TRBD1 or TRBD2 (5 bases each). The CDR3 is made up of 18 amino acids. Germline CDR1 reads MNHEY; CDR2 reads SMNVEV (reference sequence). Deletions cut 5 bases from V and 7 bases from J, with 30 bases between. The CDR3 DNA reads TGTGCCAGCAGTGCGCTTTTGGGACCTGGACCTGGGGCAAGGGAGCAGTACTTC. It codes for CASSALLGPGPGAREQYF.